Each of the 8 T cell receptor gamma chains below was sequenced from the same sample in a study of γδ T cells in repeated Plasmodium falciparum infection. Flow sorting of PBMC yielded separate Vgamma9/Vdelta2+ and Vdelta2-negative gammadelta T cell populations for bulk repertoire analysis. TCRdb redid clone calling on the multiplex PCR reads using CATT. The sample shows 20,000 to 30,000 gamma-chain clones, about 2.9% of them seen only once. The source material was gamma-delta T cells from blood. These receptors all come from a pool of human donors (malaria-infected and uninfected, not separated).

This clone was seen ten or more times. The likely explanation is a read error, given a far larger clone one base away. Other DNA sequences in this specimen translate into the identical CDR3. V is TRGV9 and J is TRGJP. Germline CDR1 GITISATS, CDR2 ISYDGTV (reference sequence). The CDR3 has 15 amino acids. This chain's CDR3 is CALWDQELGKKIKVF. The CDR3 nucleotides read TGTGCCTTATGGGACCAAGAGTTGGGCAAAAAAATCAAGGTATTT.

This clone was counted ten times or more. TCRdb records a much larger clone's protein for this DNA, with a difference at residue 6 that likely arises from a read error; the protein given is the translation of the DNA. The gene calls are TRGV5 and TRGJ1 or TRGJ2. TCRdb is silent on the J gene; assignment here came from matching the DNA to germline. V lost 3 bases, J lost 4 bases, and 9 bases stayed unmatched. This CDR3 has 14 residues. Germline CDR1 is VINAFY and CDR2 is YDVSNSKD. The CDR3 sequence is CATWDGRAYYKKLF. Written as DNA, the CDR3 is TGTGCCACCTGGGACGGGAGGGCCTATTATAAGAAACTCTTT.

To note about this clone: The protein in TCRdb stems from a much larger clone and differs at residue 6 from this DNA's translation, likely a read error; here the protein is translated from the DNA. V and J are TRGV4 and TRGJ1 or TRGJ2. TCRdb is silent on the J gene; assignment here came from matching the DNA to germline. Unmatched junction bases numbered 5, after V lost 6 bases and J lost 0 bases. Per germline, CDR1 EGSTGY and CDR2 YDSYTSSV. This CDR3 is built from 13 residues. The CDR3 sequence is CATWTLNYYKKLF. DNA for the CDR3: TGTGCCACCTGGACCTTGAATTATTATAAGAAACTCTTT.

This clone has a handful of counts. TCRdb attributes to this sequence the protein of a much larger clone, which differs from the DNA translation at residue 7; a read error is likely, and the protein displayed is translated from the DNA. CDR3: CATWDGVEKLF. CDR3 nucleotide sequence: TGTGCCACCTGGGATGGTGTCGAGAAACTCTTT. The chain employs TRGV4 and TRGJ1 or TRGJ2. TCRdb carries no J gene annotation; the J gene was assigned here by matching the DNA with germline. Trimming cost V 1 base and J 11 bases; bases outside gene matches: 5. The CDR3 extends over 11 amino acids. Germline CDR1 reads EGSTGY; CDR2 reads YDSYTSSV.

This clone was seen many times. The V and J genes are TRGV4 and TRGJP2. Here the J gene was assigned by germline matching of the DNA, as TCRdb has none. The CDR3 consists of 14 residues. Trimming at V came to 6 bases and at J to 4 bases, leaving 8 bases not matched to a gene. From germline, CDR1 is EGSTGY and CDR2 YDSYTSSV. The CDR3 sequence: CATWKRPSDWIKTF. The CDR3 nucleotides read TGTGCCACCTGGAAGCGACCTAGTGATTGGATCAAGACGTTT.

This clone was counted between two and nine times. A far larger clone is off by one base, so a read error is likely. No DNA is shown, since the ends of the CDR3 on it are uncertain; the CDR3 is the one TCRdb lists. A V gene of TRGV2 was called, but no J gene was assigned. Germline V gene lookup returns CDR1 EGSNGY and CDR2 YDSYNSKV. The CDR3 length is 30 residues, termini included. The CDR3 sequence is CATWDGAIRNSLAVEQHLLSQVSIGRIQHF.

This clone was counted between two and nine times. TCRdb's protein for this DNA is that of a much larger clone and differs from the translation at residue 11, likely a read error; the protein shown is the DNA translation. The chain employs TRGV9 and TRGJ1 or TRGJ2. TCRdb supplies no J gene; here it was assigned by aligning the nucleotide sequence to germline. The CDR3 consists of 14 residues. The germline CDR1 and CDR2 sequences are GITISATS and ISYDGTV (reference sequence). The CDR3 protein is CALWEVGYYYEKLF. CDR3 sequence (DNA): TGTGCCTTGTGGGAGGTGGGGTATTATTATGAGAAACTCTTT.

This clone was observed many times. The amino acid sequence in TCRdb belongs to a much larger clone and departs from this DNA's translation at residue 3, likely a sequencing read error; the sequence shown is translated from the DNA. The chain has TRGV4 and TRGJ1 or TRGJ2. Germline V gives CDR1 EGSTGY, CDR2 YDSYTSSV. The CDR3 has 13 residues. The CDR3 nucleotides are TGTGCCATCTGGGATGGGCGGCTTTATAAGAAACTCTTT. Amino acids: CAIWDGRLYKKLF.